This TCR beta chain is from a study of regulatory T cells in long-lasting Graves disease. Study information: Freshly diagnosed Graves' patients had used antithyroid drugs for under 3 months.

The CDR3 spans 15 residues. Losses at the gene ends were 3 bases for V and 9 bases for J; bases not matched to a gene: 9. CDR1 and CDR2 (germline): KGHDR, SFDVKD. Overall study results and limits: Persistent Graves' cases showed lower TCR diversity than newly diagnosed cases.

A remark on this clonotype: Its antigen is still unknown.

As to time point: newly diagnosed GD, antithyroid drugs for less than 3 months. Making the TCR library involved RNA that had been extracted from PBMCs. Combining iRepertoire HTBI primers with Arm-PCR of CDR3 regions, the authors built TCR beta libraries. Each CDR3 protein is one row after TCRdb ran MiXCR on the multiplex PCR reads. The sample lists approximately 400,000 distinct CDR3 sequences, roughly a sixth seen once, with roughly 20% in the top ten. This clonotype originated in a female donor with Graves disease. This chain joins TRBV24-1 and TRBJ2-1; TRBD2 matches at 8 bases. The specimen was peripheral blood mononuclear cells (PBMCs), collected at new diagnosis, from a patient treated with antithyroid drugs. CDR3 DNA sequence: TGTGCCACCAGTGATCCCGGGACTAGGGTTAGTGAGCAGTTCTTC. Translated, it gives CATSDPGTRVSEQFF.